The next 16 T cell receptor beta chains were all read from a single sample in a study of T cells after yellow fever vaccination. TCRdb passed the 5' RACE reads through MiXCR, listing each CDR3 protein once. This sample carries some 350,000 distinct CDR3 sequences, roughly 8.7% of them seen once, and the ten largest clones take under 20%. This material consisted of PBMCs, taken on the day of the first yellow fever vaccination. The receptor set was obtained from a man between 18 and 35 years old who received the YFV17D yellow fever vaccine.

Only a few counts were recorded for this clonotype. The chain links TRBV5-1 to TRBJ2-5; possibly TRBD2 for D (5 bases). This CDR3 has 14 amino acids. The germline gives CDR1 SGHRS, CDR2 YFSETQ. The ends were cut back, 6 bases at V and 0 bases at J, with 12 bases in the middle. For the CDR3, the DNA is TGCGCCAGCATGAGCGGAGGATACCAAGAGACCCAGTACTTC. It specifies CASMSGGYQETQYF.

This clonotype was counted between two and nine times. The V gene is TRBV7-2, the J gene TRBJ2-7; perhaps TRBD2 as D (6 bases). Germline V gene lookup returns CDR1 SGHTA and CDR2 FQGNSA. The CDR3 contains 13 residues. V was pared by 7 bases and J by 7 bases, with 17 bases between. In nucleotides, the CDR3 is TGTGCCAGCACCCAGACGGGAGCGAGAGAGCAGTACTTC. It specifies CASTQTGAREQYF.

Of note for this clonotype: Since a much larger clone is just one base distant, this may be a read error. This chain joins TRBV29-1 and TRBJ2-3; the D is unclear. The CDR3 is 12 residues long. Germline lookup yields CDR1 SQVTM and CDR2 ANQGSEA. The chain's CDR3 is CRVALGGDTQYF. The CDR3 DNA reads as TGCAGAGTTGCCCTGGGTGGGGATACGCAGTATTTT.

The rearrangement uses TRBV15 and TRBJ2-3; D possibly corresponds to TRBD2 (6 bases). The CDR3 is 17 amino acids. CDR1 and CDR2 from the germline V gene are LNHNV and YYDKDF (reference sequence). Trimming left V 1 base short and J 1 base short, with 15 bases between. CDR3 coding DNA: TGTGCCACCAGCAGAGTGCCGGGGGAGAGGGGCACAGATACGCAGTATTTT. It specifies CATSRVPGERGTDTQYF.

This chain uses TRBV5-5 with TRBJ2-7; unclear D gene. V was shortened by 5 bases and J by 3 bases, with 18 bases between the two germline ends. The CDR3 has 15 residues. Germline CDR1 is SGHKS and CDR2 is YYEKEE (reference sequence). This chain's CDR3 is CASSRNGPEFYEQYF. For the CDR3, the DNA is TGTGCCAGCAGTCGGAACGGGCCGGAATTCTACGAGCAGTACTTC.

This clonotype has just a few counts. The V call is TRBV5-1, the J call TRBJ2-2, with TRBD1 matching 9 bases. The CDR3 length is 15 residues. The V and J ends lost 2 bases and 8 bases, in that order; junction bases with no gene match: 7. CDR1 and CDR2 from the germline V gene are SGHRS and YFSETQ. DNA of the CDR3: TGCGCCAGCAGCTTACGGACAGGGGTTGGTGGGGAGCTGTTTTTT. Protein sequence: CASSLRTGVGGELFF.

The chain is built from TRBV6-2 or TRBV6-3 and TRBJ2-1; 7 bases are shared with TRBD2. The CDR3 totals 15 residues. Germline values: CDR1 MNHEY, CDR2 SVGEGT. V gave up 2 bases and J gave up 4 bases; unmatched junction bases: 5. The CDR3 is CASSYRTRTYNEQFF. In DNA form, the CDR3 reads TGTGCCAGCAGTTACCGGACTAGGACTTACAATGAGCAGTTCTTC.

This clonotype was seen many times. Compared with germline, one end of the junction differs, possibly owing to a read error. V usage is TRBV7-7 and J usage is TRBJ2-3; the match to TRBD2 covers 12 bases. The CDR3 extends over 18 amino acids. The germline V gene encodes CDR1 SSHAT and CDR2 FNYEAQ (reference sequence). CDR3 sequence reads: CASSLPPGLAGYTDTQYF. The DNA for the CDR3 is TGTGCTAGCAGCTTACCCCCCGGACTAGCGGGATACACAGATACGCAGTATTTT.

Note on this clonotype: Since a much larger clone is just one base distant, this may be a read error. The chain links TRBV6-2 or TRBV6-3 to TRBJ2-2; the match to TRBD1 covers 8 bases. From germline, CDR1 is MNHEY and CDR2 SVGEGT. The CDR3 contains 16 residues. The CDR3 loop is CASSQRDRRNTGERFF. The CDR3 DNA follows: TGTGCCAGCAGCCAACGGGACAGGCGGAACACCGGGGAGCGGTTTTTT.

The chain employs TRBV7-6 and TRBJ2-1; no firm D call. CDR1 and CDR2 from the germline V gene are SGHVS and FNYEAQ. The CDR3 totals 13 residues. The ends were cut back, 3 bases at V and 7 bases at J, with 10 bases in the middle. CDR3 protein: CASSFRHSNEQFF. The CDR3 DNA reads TGTGCCAGCAGCTTCAGACACAGTAATGAGCAGTTCTTC.

The chain links TRBV29-1 to TRBJ2-1; 10 bases are shared with TRBD2. The length of the CDR3 is 13 residues. The V gene's germline CDR1 is SQVTM and CDR2 ANQGSEA. V lost 7 bases to trimming and J lost 4 bases; unmatched junction nucleotides: 4. Written as DNA, the CDR3 is TGCAGCGGGATAGCGGGGGGATACAATGAGCAGTTCTTC. Protein: CSGIAGGYNEQFF.

The J gene is TRBJ2-1, the V gene TRBV9; the D gene is possibly TRBD1 (5 bases). Germline CDR1 and CDR2: SGDLS and YYNGEE. The V end lost 0 bases, the J end lost 4 bases, and 14 bases lay between the germline ends. CDR3 length: 16 residues. CDR3 sequence: CASSVAGDRQYNEQFF. For the CDR3, the DNA is TGTGCCAGCAGCGTAGCAGGAGATAGACAGTACAATGAGCAGTTCTTC.

This clonotype was seen at least ten times. V gene TRBV6-2 or TRBV6-3 combines with J gene TRBJ1-1; D is unresolved. The CDR3 is made up of 13 amino acids. The germline gives CDR1 MNHEY, CDR2 SVGEGT. The ends were cut back, 7 bases at V and 4 bases at J, with 13 bases in the middle. Written as DNA, the CDR3 is TGTGCCAGCACCGGGTGGGGATCCACTGAAGCTTTCTTT. Its translation is CASTGWGSTEAFF.

This clonotype was observed a handful of times. The chain has TRBV27 and TRBJ2-2, with 11 bases matching TRBD2. J lost 2 bases, V lost 4 bases, and 3 bases had no gene match. The CDR3 sequence is 16 residues long. Germline lookup yields CDR1 MNHEY and CDR2 SMNVEV (reference sequence). The CDR3 DNA sequence: TGTGCCAGCAGTTATCTAGCGGGGGGAAACACCGGGGAGCTGTTTTTT. Protein sequence: CASSYLAGGNTGELFF.

This clonotype was seen many times. The chain uses TRBV27 and TRBJ1-2; TRBD1 is a possible D gene (6 bases). Germline V CDR1 and CDR2: MNHEY, SMNVEV (reference sequence). The CDR3 contains 14 residues. The V and J ends lost 2 bases and 5 bases respectively, with 12 bases between them. CDR3 residues: CASSLNDGQYGYTF. Written as DNA, the CDR3 is TGTGCCAGCAGTTTAAACGACGGACAGTATGGCTACACCTTC.

This clonotype was seen ten or more times. The rearrangement uses TRBV29-1 and TRBJ2-7, with D tentatively TRBD1 (6 bases). Germline V gene data show CDR1 as SQVTM and CDR2 as ANQGSEA. The V gene lost 6 bases and the J gene lost 1 base, with 10 bases spanning the gap. The CDR3 totals 12 residues. The CDR3 spells CSVGQNSYEQYF. Written as DNA, the CDR3 is TGCAGCGTAGGACAGAATTCCTACGAGCAGTACTTC.